This section outlines one T cell receptor beta chain sequence together with its context. The antigen is unknown. The data stem from a study of cytomegalovirus exposure and HLA in healthy donors. Trimming removed 5 bases from V and 6 bases from J; junction bases left unmatched: 9. This CDR3 spans 15 amino acids. CDR1 and CDR2 from the germline V gene are SGHTA and FQGNSA. This PCR relied on a set of 60 Vbeta primers and 13 Jbeta primers. Measured with immunoSEQ multiplex PCR; TCRdb has only the in-frame clones, and not every one. The sample records 110,000 or so clones, under 70% being singletons. Findings and limits, study-wide: Researchers reportedly found TCR beta sequences accurately predicted most subjects' HLA-A and HLA-B alleles. The study flagged about 150 TCR beta chains as cytomegalovirus-associated. CMV antigen specificity was confirmed in vitro for three CMV-associated chains.

The clonotype was recovered from a man aged 18-30 years in good health and CMV-seropositive. The chain employs TRBV7-2 and TRBJ2-3; the match to TRBD2 covers 9 bases. Material: PBMCs. The CDR3 protein is CASSLTSGGPDTQYF. In nucleotides, the CDR3 is TGTGCCAGCAGCCTTACCAGCGGGGGGCCGGATACGCAGTATTTT.